The entry that follows covers one TCR beta chain sequence. Its antigen remains unknown. This sample is drawn from a study of OX40 agonist ivuxolimab in advanced cancers. Background on the study: An anti-OX40 (CD134) antibody with agonistic activity, ivuxolimab, was administered to patients.

Broader study findings: Dosing at 0.1 to 3.0 mg/kg was accompanied by clonal expansion of CD4+ and CD8+ blood T cells by week 6. Low normalized T-cell clonal expansion was additionally recorded for some nonresponders.

Data came from immunoSEQ multiplex PCR; TCRdb stores just in-frame clones and leaves some out. The table shows some 45,000 clones, with around 84% occurring only once. Trimming left V 3 bases short and J 10 bases short, with 13 bases between. Germline CDR1 KGHSH, CDR2 LQKENI. CDR3 length equals 14 residues. The sample in question was CD4+ or CD8+ T cells sorted from blood, obtained in a trial of the OX40 agonist ivuxolimab. The sequence was collected from an adult with an advanced solid tumor such as melanoma, head and neck, liver or kidney cancer. The chain employs TRBV18 and TRBJ1-6, with D hard to call. The CDR3 here is CASSPTGLGSPLHF. In nucleotides, the CDR3 is TGTGCCAGCTCACCCACGGGGTTGGGGTCACCCCTCCACTTT.